This T cell receptor beta chain derives from a study of blood T cell repertoires in COVID-19. Study as a whole: Acute-phase and convalescent COVID-19 samples originated in the United States, Italy and Spain. The analysed material was cDNA or gDNA that came from T cells, B-cell-depleted T cells, or PBMCs.

J was trimmed by 3 bases and V by 2 bases; bases with no gene match: 7. Germline CDR1 is MNHEY and CDR2 is SVGAGI. The CDR3 runs to 15 residues. In the authors' workflow: Scientists estimated how many nucleated cells there were by amplifying reference gene primers. The assay was immunoSEQ multiplex PCR, and TCRdb's table has in-frame clones only and misses some. V, J and clone size reflect that table, while D and trimming were determined from the DNA. The sample gives about 150,000 clones, around 84% of which show up once; 7.2% is in the top ten. The sequencing input was peripheral blood. The rearrangement uses TRBV6-5 and TRBJ2-7; 7 bases are a match to TRBD2. This sequence originates from a woman between 50 and 59 years old in a cohort sampled during active or convalescent COVID-19. CDR3 in DNA: TGTGCCAGCAGTTACGCGACCAGCGGGGTCTACGAGCAGTACTTC. Its protein is CASSYATSGVYEQYF.